The 22 T cell receptor beta chains below come from one sample, sequenced in a study of cytotoxic CD8 clonotypes in ibrutinib-treated CLL. Data came from immunoSEQ multiplex PCR; TCRdb stores just in-frame clones and leaves some out. The table includes 100,000 to 150,000 clones, approximately 83% detected once. The sequenced sample was PBMCs, obtained after 24 months of ibrutinib treatment. The receptor source for this set is a human donor with chronic lymphocytic leukemia.

The chain has TRBV6-5 and TRBJ2-3, with a tentative D call TRBD1 (6 bases). The CDR3 has 14 amino acids. The germline gives CDR1 MNHEY, CDR2 SVGAGI. Trimming took 3 bases from V and 7 from J, leaving 14 bases between them. CDR3 loop: CASSYSDRPNTQYF. DNA of the CDR3: TGTGCCAGCAGTTATTCGGACAGACCAAATACGCAGTATTTT.

The rearrangement joins TRBV28 to TRBJ2-5, with D maybe TRBD1 (5 bases). The CDR3 length is 13 residues. V was shortened by 2 bases and J by 5 bases, with 9 bases between the two germline ends. Germline V gene lookup returns CDR1 MDHEN and CDR2 SYDVKM. CDR3 residues: CASSLPGMETQYF. CDR3 sequence (DNA): TGTGCCAGCAGTTTACCAGGGATGGAGACCCAGTACTTC. The variable domain in full, completed from reference TRBV28 and TRBJ2-5, reads DVKVTQSSRYLVKRTGEKVFLECVQDMDHENMFWYRQDPGLGLRLIYFSYDVKMKEKGDIPEGYSVSREKKERFSLILESASTNQTSMYLCASSLPGMETQYFGPGTRLLVL.

The chain joins TRBV5-6 to TRBJ2-3; no reliable D call. CDR1 and CDR2 from the germline V gene are SGHDT and YYEEEE. This CDR3 is 12 amino acids long. Deletions cut 0 bases from V and 8 bases from J, with 7 bases between. CDR3 amino acids: CASSLVRVTQYF. The CDR3 nucleotides read TGTGCCAGCAGCTTGGTCCGGGTTACGCAGTATTTT.

The chain carries TRBV28 and TRBJ1-3; D possibly corresponds to TRBD1 (5 bases). Trimming pared 0 bases from V and 0 bases from J, leaving 9 bases between. In germline, CDR1 is MDHEN, CDR2 SYDVKM. The CDR3 consists of 16 residues. CDR3 coding DNA: TGTGCCAGCAGTTTATGGCGGGGGTTCTCTGGAAACACCATATATTTT. It translates to CASSLWRGFSGNTIYF.

This chain connects TRBV28 to TRBJ2-7; D is ambiguous. The germline V gene has CDR1 MDHEN and CDR2 SYDVKM. Trimming stripped 2 bases from V and 1 base from J, with 9 bases between. CDR3 length: 14 amino acids. In DNA form, the CDR3 reads TGTGCCAGCAGTTTACAACCCAATTCCTACGAGCAGTACTTC. It is translated as CASSLQPNSYEQYF.

This chain uses TRBV7-2 with TRBJ1-1; no firm D call. There are 14 residues in the CDR3. V lost 2 bases and J 5 bases, leaving 12 bases between the germline ends. Germline CDR1 SGHTA, CDR2 FQGNSA. The chain's CDR3 is CASSLRDGLTEAFF. CDR3 coding DNA: TGTGCCAGCAGCTTACGGGATGGTTTGACTGAAGCTTTCTTT.

The chain carries TRBV19 and TRBJ2-1; D uncertain. The CDR3 runs 15 residues. Looked up from germline, CDR1 is LNHDA and CDR2 is SQIVND (reference sequence). Trimming removed 8 bases at V and 6 bases at J, with 20 bases between. CDR3 amino acids: CASLPGGRPSNEQFF. The CDR3 bases are TGTGCCAGTCTCCCTGGCGGACGCCCCTCCAATGAGCAGTTCTTC.

The chain joins TRBV2 to TRBJ1-1; 11 positions agree with TRBD1. Germline trimming cut 6 bases from V and 8 bases from J; bases unmatched to any gene: 2. CDR3 size: 12 residues. Germline lookup yields CDR1 SNHLY and CDR2 FYNNEI. The CDR3 DNA follows: TGTGCCAGCAGGGACAGGGGGCTCGAAGCTTTCTTT. The encoded protein is CASRDRGLEAFF. The complete variable domain, with remaining parts taken from reference TRBV2 and TRBJ1-1, reads EPEVTQTPSHQVTQMGQEVILRCVPISNHLYFYWYRQILGQKVEFLVSFYNNEISEKSEIFDDQFSVERPDGSNFTLKIRSTKLEDSAMYFCASRDRGLEAFFGQGTRLTVV.

This chain connects TRBV7-3 to TRBJ2-6, with TRBD1 as a possible D gene (5 bases). V lost 5 bases and J 0 bases, leaving 5 bases between the germline ends. The CDR3 sequence is 14 residues long. Germline values: CDR1 SGHTA, CDR2 FQGTGA. In DNA form, the CDR3 reads TGTGCCAGCAGCACAGGCTCTGGGGCCAACGTCCTGACTTTC. Its protein is CASSTGSGANVLTF. Complete variable domain (other parts from reference TRBV7-3 and TRBJ2-6): GAGVSQTPSNKVTEKGKYVELRCDPISGHTALYWYRQSLGQGPEFLIYFQGTGAADDSGLPNDRFFAVRPEGSVSTLKIQRTERGDSAVYLCASSTGSGANVLTFGAGSRLTVL.

The chain recombines TRBV19 with TRBJ2-3; TRBD2 might be the D (5 bases). Germline V gene sequence: CDR1 LNHDA, CDR2 SQIVND (reference sequence). This CDR3 contains 17 residues. Trimming took off 1 base at V and 4 bases at J, with 18 bases between the two ends. The CDR3 DNA reads as TGTGCCAGTAGTATAGGACGCGGCGGCAGAGGGTCAGATACGCAGTATTTT. This sequence encodes CASSIGRGGRGSDTQYF.

V usage is TRBV7-9 and J usage is TRBJ2-6; D is uncertain. There are 17 residues in the CDR3. Germline V gene data show CDR1 as SEHNR and CDR2 as FQNEAQ (reference sequence). Trimming removed 2 bases at V and 1 base at J, with 12 bases between. CDR3 DNA sequence: TGTGCCAGCAGCTTAACCCTCATGGAGTCTGGGGCCAACGTCCTGACTTTC. Translating it yields CASSLTLMESGANVLTF.

This rearrangement joins TRBV2 to TRBJ1-1, with D uncertain. Between the trimmed V and J ends, which lost 5 bases and 10 bases, there was a span of 8 bases. This CDR3 spans 10 amino acids. CDR1 and CDR2 (germline): SNHLY, FYNNEI. The CDR3 here is CASSRGGAFF. DNA of the CDR3: TGTGCCAGCAGTCGCGGTGGAGCTTTCTTT.

The rearrangement uses TRBV20-1 and TRBJ2-1; D gene ambiguous. Between the trimmed V and J ends, which lost 5 bases and 7 bases, there was a span of 6 bases. Germline V gene lookup returns CDR1 DFQATT and CDR2 SNEGSKA (reference sequence). The CDR3 loop spans 10 amino acids. The CDR3 loop reads CSARANEQFF. CDR3 nucleotides: TGCAGTGCTCGCGCGAATGAGCAGTTCTTC.

The V call is TRBV19, the J call TRBJ1-5; D remains unclear. CDR1 is LNHDA, CDR2 SQIVND, per germline (reference sequence). CDR3 length: 14 amino acids. The V end was cut by 1 base, the J end by 0 bases, with 4 bases between. CDR3 sequence (DNA): TGTGCCAGTAGTATAGTTTATAGCAATCAGCCCCAGCATTTT. This translates into CASSIVYSNQPQHF.

The CDR3 sequence is CAWSMGQGFADTQYF. The CDR3 DNA sequence: TGTGCCTGGAGTATGGGTCAGGGGTTTGCAGATACGCAGTATTTT. V usage is TRBV30 and J usage is TRBJ2-3, with D maybe TRBD1 (6 bases). This CDR3 is 15 amino acids long. Germline CDR1 and CDR2: GTSNPN and SVGIG (reference sequence). Trimming removed 2 bases from V and 4 bases from J, with 16 bases in between. Full variable domain (remainder filled in from reference TRBV30 and TRBJ2-3): SQTIHQWPATLVQPVGSPLSLECTVEGTSNPNLYWYRQAAGRGLQLLFYSVGIGQISSEVPQNLSASRPQDRQFILSSKKLLLSDSGFYLCAWSMGQGFADTQYFGPGTRLTVL.

At least ten counts were recorded for this clone. This sequence joins TRBV28 and TRBJ1-2; tentatively, D is TRBD1 (6 bases). V lost 6 bases and J 8 bases, leaving 19 bases between the germline ends. The CDR3 spans 14 residues. The germline CDR1 and CDR2 sequences are MDHEN and SYDVKM. The CDR3 coding sequence is TGTGCCAGCAGGGCGGAGGAGGGGGTCAAAGGCTACACCTTC. Its protein is CASRAEEGVKGYTF.

This clone was seen more than once but under ten times. The CDR3: CASSAPIRVGNEQFF. The CDR3 bases are TGTGCCAGCAGCGCACCCATCAGGGTGGGCAATGAGCAGTTCTTC. The V call is TRBV7-8, the J call TRBJ2-1; D possibly corresponds to TRBD1 (5 bases). Trimming removed 5 bases at V and 6 bases at J, with 17 bases between. Looked up from germline, CDR1 is SGHVS and CDR2 is FQNEAQ. The length of the CDR3 is 15 residues.

This rearrangement joins TRBV5-1 to TRBJ1-5; D remains unclear. The CDR3 spans 13 residues. In germline, CDR1 is SGHRS, CDR2 YFSETQ. The V and J ends lost 4 bases and 4 bases respectively, with 9 bases between them. The CDR3 nucleotides are TGCGCCAGCAGCCAGTTAATTAATCAGCCCCAGCATTTT. Protein: CASSQLINQPQHF. Together with reference TRBV5-1 and TRBJ1-5, the CDR3 gives the full variable domain: KAGVTQTPRYLIKTRGQQVTLSCSPISGHRSVSWYQQTPGQGLQFLFEYFSETQRNKGNFPGRFSGRQFSNSRSEMNVSTLELGDSALYLCASSQLINQPQHFGDGTRLSIL.

The chain carries TRBV7-2 and TRBJ2-1; a weak D match, TRBD2 (6 bases). The CDR3 sequence is 15 residues long. Germline loops: CDR1 SGHTA, CDR2 FQGNSA. Between the trimmed V and J ends, which lost 4 bases and 5 bases, there was a span of 15 bases. This CDR3 reads CASSSRGPGNNEQFF. CDR3 DNA: TGTGCCAGCAGCTCGCGGGGCCCGGGGAACAATGAGCAGTTCTTC. The whole variable domain, remainder taken from reference TRBV7-2 and TRBJ2-1, is GAGVSQSPSNKVTEKGKDVELRCDPISGHTALYWYRQSLGQGLEFLIYFQGNSAPDKSGLPSDRFSAERTGGSVSTLTIQRTQQEDSAVYLCASSSRGPGNNEQFFGPGTRLTVL.

The genes are TRBV5-1 and TRBJ2-2, with 7 bases that match TRBD2. Germline CDR1 and CDR2: SGHRS and YFSETQ. Trimming at V came to 4 bases and at J to 4 bases, leaving 7 bases not matched to a gene. The CDR3 covers 15 residues. The CDR3: CASSPGEGPTGELFF. Written as DNA, the CDR3 is TGCGCCAGCAGCCCCGGGGAGGGGCCCACCGGGGAGCTGTTTTTT.

The CDR3 nucleotides are TGTGCCAGCAGCTCTGGGGGGTGGTACGAGCAGTACTTC. It is translated as CASSSGGWYEQYF. The chain is built from TRBV7-9 and TRBJ2-7, with D perhaps TRBD2 (6 bases). CDR3 length: 13 amino acids. The V end was cut by 4 bases, the J end by 4 bases, with 11 bases between. The germline V gene encodes CDR1 SEHNR and CDR2 FQNEAQ (reference sequence). Filled out from reference TRBV7-9 and TRBJ2-7, the complete variable domain reads DTGVSQNPRHKITKRGQNVTFRCDPISEHNRLYWYRQTLGQGPEFLTYFQNEAQLEKSRLLSDRFSAERPKGSFSTLEIQRTEQGDSAMYLCASSSGGWYEQYFGPGTRLTVT.

The gene calls are TRBV7-2 and TRBJ2-4, with D possibly being TRBD1 (6 bases). Trimming pared 5 bases from V and 0 bases from J, leaving 11 bases between. The CDR3 contains 15 residues. Germline values: CDR1 SGHTA, CDR2 FQGNSA. CDR3: CASSRTALAKNIQYF. The CDR3 bases are TGTGCCAGCAGCAGGACAGCACTAGCCAAAAACATTCAGTACTTC. Based on the CDR3 plus reference TRBV7-2 and TRBJ2-4, the full variable domain is GAGVSQSPSNKVTEKGKDVELRCDPISGHTALYWYRQSLGQGLEFLIYFQGNSAPDKSGLPSDRFSAERTGGSVSTLTIQRTQQEDSAVYLCASSRTALAKNIQYFGAGTRLSVL.